The 12 T cell receptor beta chains below were found in one sample sequenced in a study of CD8+CD57+ T cells in acquired aplastic anemia. Using genomic DNA as the template, TCR beta VDJ and CDR3 profiling was carried out. TCRdb fed the reads into MiXCR, producing one record per CDR3 protein. Among roughly 130,000 distinct CDR3 sequences listed, about 48% were seen once. The sequenced sample was sorted CD4+, CD8+, or CD8+CD57+ T cells (not recorded which) from PBMCs. The origin of the receptors is a human donor in good health, serving as a control.

This clonotype was observed at least ten times. The chain recombines TRBV6-5 with TRBJ1-2; 7 positions match TRBD1. Germline CDR1 and CDR2: MNHEY and SVGAGI. The CDR3 is made up of 15 amino acids. V lost 4 bases, J lost 4 bases, and 9 bases stayed unmatched. This CDR3 is CASSSYRGSTYGYTF. CDR3 coding DNA: TGTGCCAGCAGTTCCTACAGGGGCTCAACCTATGGCTACACCTTC.

On this clonotype: One end of the junction varies from germline; a read error may be responsible. The chain combines TRBV10-3 with TRBJ1-5; D is perhaps TRBD1 (6 bases). Germline assignment: CDR1 ENHRY and CDR2 SYGVKD. The CDR3 is 22 residues long. CDR3 amino acids: CAIGESQGIMGLGQDGNQPQHF. In DNA form, the CDR3 reads TGTGCCATCGGTGAGTCGCAGGGGATCATGGGGTTGGGGCAGGATGGCAATCAGCCCCAGCATTTT.

V gene TRBV25-1 combines with J gene TRBJ1-4; 8 bases align to TRBD1. Germline lookup yields CDR1 MGHDK and CDR2 SYGVNS. The length of the CDR3 is 14 residues. V trimming: 2 bases; J trimming: 5 bases; junction bases outside the gene matches: 1. The DNA for the CDR3 is TGTGCCAGCAGTGAACAGGGGGCGAATGAAAAACTGTTTTTT. Its protein is CASSEQGANEKLFF.

This clonotype was counted at least ten times. This sequence joins TRBV10-3 and TRBJ1-5; D is unclear. Germline V gives CDR1 ENHRY, CDR2 SYGVKD. The V end lost 0 bases, the J end lost 7 bases, and 10 bases lay between the germline ends. This CDR3 is built from 14 residues. The CDR3 loop is CAISESRTEQPQHF. Here the CDR3 DNA reads TGTGCCATCAGTGAGTCGAGGACGGAACAGCCCCAGCATTTT.

Ten or more counts support this clonotype. V usage is TRBV20-1 and J usage is TRBJ2-7; unclear D gene. The CDR3 is made up of 13 amino acids. V was cut by 1 base and J by 2 bases, with 9 bases left in between. The V gene's germline CDR1 is DFQATT and CDR2 SNEGSKA (reference sequence). The DNA for the CDR3 is TGCAGTGCTAGAGCAGTGGGAACCTACGAGCAGTACTTC. Its translation is CSARAVGTYEQYF.

This clonotype was recorded many times. CDR3 in DNA: TGTGCCAGCAGTCCTCTACCCTGGGACAGGGGACCCAACTATGGCTACACCTTC. Translation: CASSPLPWDRGPNYGYTF. The gene calls are TRBV12-3 or TRBV12-4 and TRBJ1-2; TRBD1 aligns across 10 bases. This CDR3 is 18 amino acids long. V lost 5 bases and J lost 2; bases outside the gene matches: 14.

V gene TRBV25-1 combines with J gene TRBJ2-3; D is possibly TRBD1 or TRBD2 (5 bases each). The CDR3 runs to 17 residues. CDR1 and CDR2 (germline): MGHDK, SYGVNS. Trimming pared 6 bases from V and 0 bases from J, leaving 19 bases between. CDR3 sequence: CASSQDGGTSSTDTQYF. The CDR3 nucleotides read TGTGCCAGCAGCCAAGATGGTGGGACCTCAAGCACAGATACGCAGTATTTT.

In the case of this clonotype: Since a much larger clone is just one base distant, this may be a read error. The chain carries TRBV5-1 and TRBJ1-2, with D perhaps matching TRBD1 (6 bases). The germline V gene encodes CDR1 SGHRS and CDR2 YFSETQ. The V end was cut by 4 bases, the J end by 8 bases, with 15 bases between. CDR3 length: 13 residues. The CDR3 region is CASSGGGPGGYTF. The CDR3 bases are TGCGCCAGCAGCGGCGGGGGGCCCGGAGGCTACACCTTC.

There are many counts of this clonotype. The V gene is TRBV20-1, the J gene TRBJ2-3, with 8 bases fitting TRBD2. V lost 5 bases to trimming and J lost 2 bases; unmatched junction nucleotides: 3. The CDR3 contains 13 residues. Germline assignment: CDR1 DFQATT and CDR2 SNEGSKA (reference sequence). CDR3 residues: CSARGGFTDTQYF. CDR3 in DNA: TGCAGTGCTCGCGGGGGGTTCACAGATACGCAGTATTTT.

Here the CDR3 reads CSVPTSGTDTQYF. CDR3 nucleotide sequence: TGCAGCGTCCCGACTAGCGGGACAGATACGCAGTATTTT. The genes are TRBV29-1 and TRBJ2-3, with 10 bases fitting TRBD2. V was clipped by 6 bases and J by 3 bases; unmatched bases: 3. The CDR3 loop spans 13 amino acids. CDR1 is SQVTM and CDR2 is ANQGSEA in the germline V gene.

This chain links TRBV7-4 with TRBJ1-2; TRBD1 aligns across 7 bases. Germline V gene data show CDR1 as SGHVT and CDR2 as SQSDAQ. V shed 1 base, J shed 7 bases, and the junction held 9 bases outside the gene matches. This CDR3 contains 15 residues. This CDR3 reads CASSLERRGLSGYTF. CDR3 DNA: TGTGCCAGCAGCTTAGAACGGAGGGGGCTCTCTGGCTACACCTTC.

This clonotype was seen repeatedly, ten times or more. The chain's CDR3 is CASSSVSEQYF. In nucleotides, the CDR3 is TGTGCCAGCAGTAGCGTTTCCGAGCAGTACTTC. The chain uses TRBV25-1 and TRBJ2-7; D ambiguous. V shed 5 bases and J shed 6 bases, with 8 bases lying between them. The CDR3 has 11 residues. Germline lookup yields CDR1 MGHDK and CDR2 SYGVNS.